This paragraph reports one T cell receptor beta chain. Its specificity is not known. This record comes from a study of T cell responses to AZD1222 COVID-19 vaccine. The method was immunoSEQ multiplex PCR; TCRdb's version includes in-frame clones alone and lacks a portion of them. The sample consists of roughly 80,000 clones, under 90% of them appearing once. Trimming removed 4 bases from V and 1 base from J; junction bases left unmatched: 10. This CDR3 is 18 amino acids long. Germline assignment: CDR1 LNHDA and CDR2 SQIVND (reference sequence). Study-wide results and limits: Possibly, clonal diversity was underestimated; donors were largely white British and included more females.

The material sequenced was peripheral blood, taken 28 days after the second AZD1222 dose. This sequence joins TRBV19 and TRBJ2-5, with TRBD1 matching over 12 bases. The clonotype comes from an adult who received the AZD1222 COVID-19 vaccine. Here the CDR3 reads CASSTEPGQGALQETQYF. CDR3 DNA: TGTGCCAGTAGTACAGAACCGGGACAGGGGGCTCTCCAAGAGACCCAGTACTTC. The full variable domain, its missing parts supplied by reference TRBV19 and TRBJ2-5, is DGGITQSPKYLFRKEGQNVTLSCEQNLNHDAMYWYRQDPGQGLRLIYYSQIVNDFQKGDIAEGYSVSREKKESFPLTVTSAQKNPTAFYLCASSTEPGQGALQETQYFGPGTRLLVL.